What follows are 20 T cell receptor beta chains derived from one specimen sequenced in a study of identical twins. In TCRdb, the 5' RACE reads were re-called with MiXCR into one record per CDR3 protein. Of about 530,000 distinct CDR3 sequences in the sample, roughly 15% were seen once. The same sample was also used in a study of yellow fever vaccine responses in identical twins.

Sequencing input: CD4+ T cells sorted from blood. The receptors stem from a woman under 30 in good health.

V and J are TRBV10-3 and TRBJ2-3; 9 nucleotides align to TRBD1. This CDR3 region has 14 residues. The germline gives CDR1 ENHRY, CDR2 SYGVKD. V dropped 7 bases and J dropped 3; count of bases not matched to a gene: 5. CDR3: CAIMDRGWTDTQYF. CDR3 in DNA: TGTGCCATCATGGACAGGGGTTGGACAGATACGCAGTATTTT.

This clonotype was observed a few times. The chain employs TRBV7-9 and TRBJ2-1; 8 nucleotides agree with TRBD1. The CDR3 spans 15 residues. CDR1 and CDR2 (germline): SEHNR, FQNEAQ (reference sequence). V shed 2 bases, J shed 4 bases, and the junction held 4 bases outside the gene matches. The chain's CDR3 is CASSLSDRVYNEQFF. The CDR3 region has the DNA TGTGCCAGCAGCTTATCGGACAGGGTGTACAATGAGCAGTTCTTC. The whole variable domain, filled in from reference TRBV7-9 and TRBJ2-1, reads DTGVSQNPRHKITKRGQNVTFRCDPISEHNRLYWYRQTLGQGPEFLTYFQNEAQLEKSRLLSDRFSAERPKGSFSTLEIQRTEQGDSAMYLCASSLSDRVYNEQFFGPGTRLTVL.

The chain employs TRBV10-3 and TRBJ1-6, with D possibly matching TRBD1 (5 bases). The CDR3 covers 14 residues. Germline-derived CDR1 and CDR2 are ENHRY and SYGVKD. V was shortened by 2 bases and J by 9 bases, with 11 bases between the two germline ends. The DNA for the CDR3 is TGTGCCATCAGTGAGATTGGGGGGTTTTCACCCCTCCACTTT. Protein: CAISEIGGFSPLHF.

This clonotype was seen a handful of times. The chain couples TRBV28 to TRBJ2-7, with D tentatively TRBD1 (6 bases). Germline-derived CDR1 and CDR2 are MDHEN and SYDVKM. V was clipped by 6 bases and J by 0 bases, with 18 bases between them. The CDR3 is made up of 16 amino acids. The CDR3: CASSRVGGFGSYEQYF. The CDR3 DNA follows: TGTGCCAGCAGCCGGGTAGGGGGATTTGGCTCCTACGAGCAGTACTTC.

This clonotype has a handful of counts. In DNA, the CDR3 is TGCAGCGTGGAAACGGTAGCAAAATCCTACGAGCAGTACTTC. Translating gives CSVETVAKSYEQYF. The V and J genes are TRBV29-1 and TRBJ2-7, with D uncertain. Between the trimmed V and J ends, which lost 6 bases and 1 base, there was a span of 16 bases. This CDR3 region has 14 residues. Germline CDR1 SQVTM, CDR2 ANQGSEA.

Only a few counts were recorded for this clonotype. The gene calls are TRBV5-1 and TRBJ2-1, with TRBD2 matching 8 bases. The germline gives CDR1 SGHRS, CDR2 YFSETQ. The V segment lost 6 bases and the J segment 4 bases; nucleotides outside the gene matches: 12. The CDR3 runs to 16 residues. This CDR3 is CASTSGSHSDYNEQFF. DNA of the CDR3: TGCGCCAGCACAAGCGGGAGCCATAGCGATTACAATGAGCAGTTCTTC. The full variable domain, its missing parts supplied by reference TRBV5-1 and TRBJ2-1, is KAGVTQTPRYLIKTRGQQVTLSCSPISGHRSVSWYQQTPGQGLQFLFEYFSETQRNKGNFPGRFSGRQFSNSRSEMNVSTLELGDSALYLCASTSGSHSDYNEQFFGPGTRLTVL.

This clonotype came up a few times. The chain combines TRBV6-1 with TRBJ1-2, with D unclear. The CDR3 has 13 residues. Looked up from germline, CDR1 is MNHNS and CDR2 is SASEGT. Trimming took 10 bases from V and 2 from J, leaving 14 bases between them. CDR3 sequence (DNA): TGTGCCACGACAAGTGGCGACAACTATGGCTACACCTTC. It translates to CATTSGDNYGYTF.

On this clonotype itself: One junction end disagrees with the germline gene, perhaps due to a read error. This chain uses TRBV12-3 or TRBV12-4 with TRBJ2-1; TRBD2 agrees at 8 bases. The CDR3 runs to 11 residues. The CDR3: CASSVAGNYFF. Here the CDR3 DNA reads TGTGCCAGCAGTGTAGCGGGAAACTACTTCTTC.

Remarks on this clonotype: This may come from a read error, since a much larger clone is one base off. The chain has TRBV20-1 and TRBJ1-2; TRBD1 might be the D (5 bases). The CDR3 is 13 residues long. Per the germline V gene, CDR1 is DFQATT and CDR2 is SNEGSKA (reference sequence). CDR3 DNA: TGCAGTGCTTCCGGGGGAACTGACTATGGCTACCCCTTC. It translates to CSASGGTDYGYPF.

The rearrangement links TRBV20-1 to TRBJ1-2, with D uncertain. The CDR3 spans 13 residues. CDR1 DFQATT and CDR2 SNEGSKA come from the germline V gene (reference sequence). Trimming pared 4 bases from V and 8 bases from J, leaving 17 bases between. CDR3 coding DNA: TGCAGTGCTAAGCCTAGCTGGGGAGAAGGCTACACCTTC. It yields the protein CSAKPSWGEGYTF.

This clonotype was recorded a few times. In DNA, the CDR3 is TGCGCCAGCAGCCAAGATTGGCAGGGGGTAGGAGAGACCCAGTACTTC. The encoded protein is CASSQDWQGVGETQYF. V and J are TRBV4-1 and TRBJ2-5; 7 nucleotides align to TRBD1. J lost 4 bases, V lost 0 bases, and 8 bases had no gene match. Germline lookup yields CDR1 MGHRA and CDR2 YSYEKL. The CDR3 totals 16 residues.

This clonotype has only one observation. V and J are TRBV9 and TRBJ2-2; the match to TRBD1 covers 7 bases. V shed 3 bases, J shed 1 base, and the junction held 3 bases outside the gene matches. Per the germline V gene, CDR1 is SGDLS and CDR2 is YYNGEE. The length of the CDR3 is 15 residues. CDR3 nucleotides: TGTGCCAGCAGCGCGACAGGGTTGAACACCGGGGAGCTGTTTTTT. Its translation: CASSATGLNTGELFF.

The chain carries TRBV20-1 and TRBJ2-7; D possibly matches TRBD1 or TRBD2 (5 bases each). The V gene's germline CDR1 is DFQATT and CDR2 SNEGSKA (reference sequence). Trimming shortened V by 3 bases and J by 5 bases, and 11 bases separated the two germline ends. The CDR3 spans 12 residues. CDR3: CSASGDPHEQYF. The DNA of the CDR3 is TGCAGTGCTAGCGGGGACCCCCACGAGCAGTACTTC.

This clonotype appeared many times. The V call is TRBV3-1, the J call TRBJ2-5; D is undetermined. V lost 1 base and J lost 4, with 4 bases in between. This CDR3 region has 12 residues. The V gene's germline CDR1 is LGHDT and CDR2 YNNKEL (reference sequence). The CDR3 sequence is CASSQVVETQYF. The CDR3 DNA follows: TGTGCCAGCAGCCAAGTGGTAGAGACCCAGTACTTC.

This clonotype was observed a handful of times. The genes are TRBV19 and TRBJ2-7; no definite D call. V lost 3 bases, J lost 0 bases, and 15 bases lay in between. Germline values: CDR1 LNHDA, CDR2 SQIVND (reference sequence). CDR3 length: 16 residues. The CDR3 protein is CASSILTGGSSYEQYF. CDR3 nucleotide sequence: TGTGCCAGTAGTATCTTAACGGGCGGTTCCTCCTACGAGCAGTACTTC.

The rearrangement uses TRBV2 and TRBJ1-2, with a tentative D call TRBD1 (6 bases). Germline V gives CDR1 SNHLY, CDR2 FYNNEI. This CDR3 has 12 amino acids. The ends were cut back, 6 bases at V and 7 bases at J, with 12 bases in the middle. The CDR3 region has the DNA TGTGCCAGCAGCAGACAGGCCGGTGGCTACACCTTC. Residues: CASSRQAGGYTF.

CDR3 bases: TGTGCCAGCAGTCGCGGGGCAGTCTACGAGCAGTACTTC. Translating gives CASSRGAVYEQYF. The rearrangement links TRBV28 to TRBJ2-7; D possibly corresponds to TRBD2 (6 bases). Germline V gene lookup returns CDR1 MDHEN and CDR2 SYDVKM. Trimming took 5 bases from V and 3 from J, leaving 11 bases between them. The CDR3 totals 13 residues.

The chain joins TRBV19 to TRBJ1-5; D is uncertain. The CDR3 runs 12 residues. CDR1 is LNHDA, CDR2 SQIVND, per germline (reference sequence). Trimming pared 2 bases from V and 5 bases from J, leaving 4 bases between. CDR3 DNA sequence: TGTGCCAGTAGTATACAGGATCAGCCCCAGCATTTT. It codes for CASSIQDQPQHF.

The rearrangement links TRBV5-1 to TRBJ1-2, with TRBD1 as a possible D gene (5 bases). Trimming pared 4 bases from V and 4 bases from J, leaving 20 bases between. The CDR3 has 16 residues. The germline V gene has CDR1 SGHRS and CDR2 YFSETQ. The CDR3 spells CASSPGHGTSFYGYTF. CDR3 in DNA: TGCGCCAGCAGCCCGGGGCATGGAACCAGTTTCTATGGCTACACCTTC.

V and J are TRBV20-1 and TRBJ1-1; 12 bases match TRBD1. CDR1 DFQATT and CDR2 SNEGSKA come from the germline V gene (reference sequence). The CDR3 consists of 20 residues. With V trimmed by 1 base and J by 4 bases, 19 bases remained unmatched. Here the CDR3 reads CSARAEIRPGQGAWSTEAFF. The CDR3, as DNA: TGCAGTGCTAGAGCTGAGATTCGTCCGGGACAGGGGGCATGGAGCACTGAAGCTTTCTTT.